This T cell receptor (beta chain) emerged from a study of read filtering for tumor transcriptome and immune sequencing. The overall study: 8 patients were R-ISS I, some 15 were R-ISS II, about seven were R-ISS III. Notes on the study in general: Approximately 87% of IR-seq clonotypes had a single read, yet these held about 3.5% of reads.

This library used 300 to 500 ng RNA and molecular barcoded adaptors spanning alpha/delta and beta/gamma chains. TCRdb called the reads again in MiXCR, with one record for every CDR3 protein. The data show 75,000 to 90,000 distinct CDR3 sequences, approximately 13% seen once. This clonotype was recorded at least ten times. The antigen is not known. V was cut by 0 bases and J by 1 base, with 6 bases left in between. The CDR3 is made up of 14 amino acids. Germline V lookup: CDR1 MGHRA, CDR2 YSYEKL. The V gene is TRBV4-1, the J gene TRBJ2-5; D ambiguous. The receptor was isolated from a donor at least 40 years old with multiple myeloma. The sample taken for sequencing was a population of CD138-negative cells sorted from bone marrow. The CDR3 nucleotides read TGCGCCAGCAGCCAAGATCAAGTCCAAGAGACCCAGTACTTC. It specifies CASSQDQVQETQYF.